This T cell receptor beta chain was documented in a study of post-analysis software for immune sequencing data. Study-level findings and limits: The five TRBV segments detected at higher frequency in patients than in controls included TRBV5-6, TRBV5-1 and TRBV20-1. There was significantly lower normalized Chao1 diversity in multiple sclerosis patients than in controls. Samples from a shared batch, those prepared together, strongly co-clustered by F measure.

CDR1 MNHNS and CDR2 SASEGT come from the germline V gene. The CDR3 contains 16 residues. The library was made from cDNA and included unique molecular identifiers. Starting from around 0.96 to 9.9 million T cells, the study yielded about 500,000 cDNA molecules. TCRdb reprocessed the PCR reads with MiXCR, giving one entry per CDR3 protein. The sample includes roughly 410,000 distinct CDR3 sequences, roughly 30% of them seen just once. Concerning this clonotype itself: The antigen remains undetermined.

This chain links TRBV6-1 with TRBJ2-5, with TRBD1 matching 10 bases. The J call may be incorrect, as the DNA end agrees better with TRBJ2-7. The sequence came from a girl between 5 and 17 years old with multiple sclerosis. The source material was blood. The CDR3 bases are TGTGCCAGCAGTTTGCGAGGGACAGGGGCGGTCTACGAGCAGTACTTC. Translation gives CASSLRGTGAVYEQYF.